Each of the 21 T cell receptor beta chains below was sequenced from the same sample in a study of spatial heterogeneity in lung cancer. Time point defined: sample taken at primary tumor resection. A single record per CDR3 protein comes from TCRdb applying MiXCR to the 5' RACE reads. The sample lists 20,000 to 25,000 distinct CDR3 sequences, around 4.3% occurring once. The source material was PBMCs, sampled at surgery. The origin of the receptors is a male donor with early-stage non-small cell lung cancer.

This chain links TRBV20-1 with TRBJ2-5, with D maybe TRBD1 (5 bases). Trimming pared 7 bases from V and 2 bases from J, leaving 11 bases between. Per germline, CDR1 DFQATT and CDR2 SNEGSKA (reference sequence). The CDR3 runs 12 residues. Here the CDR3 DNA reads TGCAGTGGGGAAGGGGCTCAAGAGACCCAGTACTTC. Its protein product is CSGEGAQETQYF.

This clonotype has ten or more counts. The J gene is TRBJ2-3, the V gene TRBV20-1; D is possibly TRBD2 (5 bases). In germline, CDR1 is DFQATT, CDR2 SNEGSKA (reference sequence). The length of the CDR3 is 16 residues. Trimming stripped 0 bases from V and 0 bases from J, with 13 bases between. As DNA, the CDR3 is TGCAGTGCTAGAGACTTCCTAGCACATAGCACAGATACGCAGTATTTT. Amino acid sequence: CSARDFLAHSTDTQYF.

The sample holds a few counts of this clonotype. The DNA of the CDR3 is TGTGCCAGCAGTGACGATTCGGGTATAGCGGAGCAGTTCTTC. Residues: CASSDDSGIAEQFF. The J gene is TRBJ2-1, the V gene TRBV2, with a possible D match to TRBD2 (5 bases). CDR1 is SNHLY and CDR2 is FYNNEI in the germline V gene. The CDR3 extends over 14 amino acids. Trimming removed 3 bases at V and 10 bases at J, with 16 bases between.

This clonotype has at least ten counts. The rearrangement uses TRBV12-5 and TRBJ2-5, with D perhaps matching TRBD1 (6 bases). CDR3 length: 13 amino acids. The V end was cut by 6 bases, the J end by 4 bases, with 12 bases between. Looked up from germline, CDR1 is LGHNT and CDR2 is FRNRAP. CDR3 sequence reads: CASGRGTPETQYF. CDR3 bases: TGTGCTAGTGGCCGTGGGACACCAGAGACCCAGTACTTC.

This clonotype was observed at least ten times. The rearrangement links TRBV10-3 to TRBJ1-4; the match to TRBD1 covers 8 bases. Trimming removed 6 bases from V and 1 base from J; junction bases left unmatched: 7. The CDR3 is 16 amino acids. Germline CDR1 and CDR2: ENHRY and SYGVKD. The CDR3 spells CAISQDRDETNEKLFF. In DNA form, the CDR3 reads TGTGCCATCAGCCAGGACAGGGATGAAACTAATGAAAAACTGTTTTTT.

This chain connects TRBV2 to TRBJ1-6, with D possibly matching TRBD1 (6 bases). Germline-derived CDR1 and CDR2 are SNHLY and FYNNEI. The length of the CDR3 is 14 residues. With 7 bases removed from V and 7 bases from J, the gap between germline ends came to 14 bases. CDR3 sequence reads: CASKGVSMNSPLHF. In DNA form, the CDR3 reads TGTGCCAGCAAGGGGGTTTCGATGAATTCACCCCTCCACTTT.

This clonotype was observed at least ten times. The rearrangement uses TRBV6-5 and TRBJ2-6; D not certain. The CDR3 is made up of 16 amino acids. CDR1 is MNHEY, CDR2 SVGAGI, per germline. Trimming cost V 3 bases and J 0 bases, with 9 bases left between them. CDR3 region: CASSYKSHSGANVLTF. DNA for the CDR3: TGTGCCAGCAGTTATAAGAGTCACTCTGGGGCCAACGTCCTGACTTTC.

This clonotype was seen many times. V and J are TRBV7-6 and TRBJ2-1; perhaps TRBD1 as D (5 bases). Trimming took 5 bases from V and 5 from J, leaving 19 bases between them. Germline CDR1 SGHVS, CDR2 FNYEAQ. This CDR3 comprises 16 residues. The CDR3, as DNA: TGTGCCAGCAGCGACCCCCAGGGTGTTAGTAACAATGAGCAGTTCTTC. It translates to CASSDPQGVSNNEQFF.

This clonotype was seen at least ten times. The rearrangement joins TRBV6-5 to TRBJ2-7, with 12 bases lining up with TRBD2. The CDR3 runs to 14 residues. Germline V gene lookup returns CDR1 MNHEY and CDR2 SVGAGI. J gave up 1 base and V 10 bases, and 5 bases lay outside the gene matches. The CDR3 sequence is CATTGLAGSYEQYF. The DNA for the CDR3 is TGTGCCACAACGGGACTAGCGGGTTCCTACGAGCAGTACTTC.

CDR3 nucleotides: TGTGCCAGCAGTTTAGCGCTGAGGCAGAATGAGCAGTTCTTC. It encodes CASSLALRQNEQFF. This chain joins TRBV12-3 or TRBV12-4 and TRBJ2-1; no firm D call. This CDR3 contains 14 residues. Trimming pared 0 bases from V and 7 bases from J, leaving 10 bases between.

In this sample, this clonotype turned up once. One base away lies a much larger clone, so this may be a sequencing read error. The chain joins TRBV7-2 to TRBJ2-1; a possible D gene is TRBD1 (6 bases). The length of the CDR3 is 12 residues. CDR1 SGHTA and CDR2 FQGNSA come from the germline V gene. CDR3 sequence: CVSSSGVAEQFF. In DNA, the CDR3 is TGTGTCAGCAGCTCAGGGGTTGCTGAGCAGTTCTTC.

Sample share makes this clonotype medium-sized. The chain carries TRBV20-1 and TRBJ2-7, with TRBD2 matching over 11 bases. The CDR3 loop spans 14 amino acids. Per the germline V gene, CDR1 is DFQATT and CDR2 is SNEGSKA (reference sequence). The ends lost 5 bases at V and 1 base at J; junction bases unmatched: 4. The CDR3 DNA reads TGCAGTGCTGAGCTAGCGGGAGGTTCCTACGAGCAGTACTTC. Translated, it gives CSAELAGGSYEQYF.

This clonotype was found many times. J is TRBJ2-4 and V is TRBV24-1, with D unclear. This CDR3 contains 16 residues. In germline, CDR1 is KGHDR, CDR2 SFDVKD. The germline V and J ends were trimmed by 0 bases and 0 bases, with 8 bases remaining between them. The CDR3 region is CATSDLGQIAKNIQYF. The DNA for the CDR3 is TGTGCCACCAGTGATTTGGGTCAGATAGCCAAAAACATTCAGTACTTC.

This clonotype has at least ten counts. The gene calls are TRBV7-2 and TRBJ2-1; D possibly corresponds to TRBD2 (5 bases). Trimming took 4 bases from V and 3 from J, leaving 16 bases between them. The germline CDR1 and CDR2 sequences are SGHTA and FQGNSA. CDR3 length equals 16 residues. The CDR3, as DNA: TGTGCCAGCAGCTATGACCGGGGTGCGAACTACAATGAGCAGTTCTTC. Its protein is CASSYDRGANYNEQFF.

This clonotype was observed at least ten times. This CDR3 reads CASSLVAGEIYEQYF. In nucleotides, the CDR3 is TGCGCCAGCAGCTTGGTGGCGGGGGAGATTTACGAGCAGTACTTC. The chain employs TRBV5-1 and TRBJ2-7; 7 nucleotides line up with TRBD2. Germline-derived CDR1 and CDR2 are SGHRS and YFSETQ. V lost 0 bases and J lost 4; bases outside the gene matches: 7. CDR3 size: 15 residues.

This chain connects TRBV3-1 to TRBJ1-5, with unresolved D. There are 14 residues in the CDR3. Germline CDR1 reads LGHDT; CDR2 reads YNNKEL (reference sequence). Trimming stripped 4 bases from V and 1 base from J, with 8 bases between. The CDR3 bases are TGTGCCAGCAGCCTCCTAGGGAGCAATCAGCCCCAGCATTTT. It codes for CASSLLGSNQPQHF.

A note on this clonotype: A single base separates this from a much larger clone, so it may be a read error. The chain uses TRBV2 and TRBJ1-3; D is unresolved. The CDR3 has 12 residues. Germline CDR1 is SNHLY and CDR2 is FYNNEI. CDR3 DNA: TGTGTCAGCAGTGAAGCGCCGAACACCATATATTTT. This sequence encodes CVSSEAPNTIYF.

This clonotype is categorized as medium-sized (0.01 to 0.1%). CDR3 nucleotide sequence: TGCGCCAGCAGCCAAGGAGCGGGAGATACGCAGTATTTT. Protein: CASSQGAGDTQYF. V and J are TRBV4-1 and TRBJ2-3, with D perhaps TRBD2 (6 bases). With 1 base removed from V and 5 bases from J, the gap between germline ends came to 7 bases. The germline V gene encodes CDR1 MGHRA and CDR2 YSYEKL. This CDR3 is 13 amino acids long.

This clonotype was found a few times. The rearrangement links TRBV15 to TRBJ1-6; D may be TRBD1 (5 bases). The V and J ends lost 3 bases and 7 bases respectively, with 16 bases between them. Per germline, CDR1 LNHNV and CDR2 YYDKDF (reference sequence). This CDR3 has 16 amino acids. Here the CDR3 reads CATSSRDSFWNSPLHF. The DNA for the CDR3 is TGTGCCACCAGCAGTCGGGACTCCTTTTGGAATTCACCCCTCCACTTT.

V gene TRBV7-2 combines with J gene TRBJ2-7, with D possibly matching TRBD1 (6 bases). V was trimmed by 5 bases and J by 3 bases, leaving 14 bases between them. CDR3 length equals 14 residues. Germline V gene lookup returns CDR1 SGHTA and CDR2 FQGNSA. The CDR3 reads CASSILTGHYEQYF. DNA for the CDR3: TGTGCCAGCAGCATACTTACAGGGCACTACGAGCAGTACTTC. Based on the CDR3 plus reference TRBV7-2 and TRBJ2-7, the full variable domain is GAGVSQSPSNKVTEKGKDVELRCDPISGHTALYWYRQSLGQGLEFLIYFQGNSAPDKSGLPSDRFSAERTGGSVSTLTIQRTQQEDSAVYLCASSILTGHYEQYFGPGTRLTVT.

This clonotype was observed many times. The CDR3 loop reads CASSSTTNEGYTF. CDR3 bases: TGTGCCAGCAGCTCCACGACAAATGAAGGCTACACCTTC. This chain links TRBV7-3 with TRBJ1-2; D gene uncertain. The ends were cut back, 4 bases at V and 8 bases at J, with 14 bases in the middle. This CDR3 region has 13 residues. CDR1 is SGHTA and CDR2 is FQGTGA in the germline V gene.